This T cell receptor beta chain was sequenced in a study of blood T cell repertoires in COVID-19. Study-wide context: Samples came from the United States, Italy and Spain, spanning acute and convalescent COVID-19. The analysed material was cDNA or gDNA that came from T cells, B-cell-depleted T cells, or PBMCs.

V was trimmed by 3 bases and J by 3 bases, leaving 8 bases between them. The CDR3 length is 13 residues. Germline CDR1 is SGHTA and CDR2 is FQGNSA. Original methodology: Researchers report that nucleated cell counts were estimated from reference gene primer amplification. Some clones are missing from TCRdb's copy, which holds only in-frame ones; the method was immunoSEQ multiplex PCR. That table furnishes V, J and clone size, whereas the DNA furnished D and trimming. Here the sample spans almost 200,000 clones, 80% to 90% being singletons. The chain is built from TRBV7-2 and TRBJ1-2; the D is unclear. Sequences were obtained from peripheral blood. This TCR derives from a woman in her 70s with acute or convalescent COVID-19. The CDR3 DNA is TGTGCCAGCAGCTTTCCGGGGTACTATGGCTACACCTTC. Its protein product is CASSFPGYYGYTF.